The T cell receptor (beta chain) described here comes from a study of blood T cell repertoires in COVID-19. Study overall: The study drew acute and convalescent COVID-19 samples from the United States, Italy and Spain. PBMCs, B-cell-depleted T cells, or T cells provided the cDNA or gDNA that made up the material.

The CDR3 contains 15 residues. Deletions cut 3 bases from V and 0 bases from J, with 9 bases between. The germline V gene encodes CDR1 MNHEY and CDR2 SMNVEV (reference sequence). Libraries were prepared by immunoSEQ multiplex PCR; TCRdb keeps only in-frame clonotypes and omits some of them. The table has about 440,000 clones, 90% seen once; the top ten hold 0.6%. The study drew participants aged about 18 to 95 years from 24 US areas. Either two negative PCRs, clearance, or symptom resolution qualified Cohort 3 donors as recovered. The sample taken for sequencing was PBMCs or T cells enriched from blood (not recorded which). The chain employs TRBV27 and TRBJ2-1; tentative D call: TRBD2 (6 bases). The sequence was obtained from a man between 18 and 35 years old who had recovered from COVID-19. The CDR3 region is CASSFAGPSYNEQFF. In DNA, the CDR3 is TGTGCCAGCAGTTTCGCGGGACCCTCCTACAATGAGCAGTTCTTC.